This T cell receptor beta chain was captured by sequencing in a study of molecular identifiers for immune sequencing clone quantification. Study-wide points: Roughly 950,000 naive cells reportedly did not prevent detection of spiked Jurkat TCR RNA from one cell. In naive cells, under 1% of molecules belonged to clones above 20 RNA copies, against over 97% in effector cells.

As previously described, bulk TCR libraries were made using listed TCR primers. TCRdb analysed the PCR reads with MiXCR anew, one entry per CDR3 protein. The sample carries about 640,000 distinct CDR3 sequences, around 20% recorded once. This clonotype showed up many times. The antigen is not known. The ends were cut back, 0 bases at V and 5 bases at J, with 10 bases in the middle. Germline V lookup: CDR1 DFQATT, CDR2 SNEGSKA (reference sequence). CDR3 length: 13 residues. The clonotype was recovered from a human donor in good health. Some libraries in this study had Jurkat cell RNA spiked in. The sequencing sample was made of naive CD8+ T cells from blood, with Jurkat cell RNA spiked in. Subset defined: FACS-sorted CD8+CD4-CCR7+CD45RA+ naive T cells. This chain joins TRBV20-1 and TRBJ1-1; no clear D gene. CDR3 sequence: CSARDRAVTEAFF. The CDR3 nucleotides are TGCAGTGCTAGAGATCGCGCAGTTACTGAAGCTTTCTTT.